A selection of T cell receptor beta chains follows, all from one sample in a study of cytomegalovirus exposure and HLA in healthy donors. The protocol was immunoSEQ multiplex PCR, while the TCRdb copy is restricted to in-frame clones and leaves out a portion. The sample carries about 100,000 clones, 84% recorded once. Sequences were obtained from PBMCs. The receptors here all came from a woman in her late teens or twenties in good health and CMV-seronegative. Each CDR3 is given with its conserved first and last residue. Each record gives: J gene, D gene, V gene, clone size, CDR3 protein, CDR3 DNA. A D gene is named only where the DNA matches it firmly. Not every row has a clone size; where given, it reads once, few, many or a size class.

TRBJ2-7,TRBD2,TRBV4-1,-,CASSQKGAGGPLSYEQYF,TGCGCCAGCAGCCAGAAAGGGGCGGGAGGGCCCCTCTCCTACGAGCAGTACTTC
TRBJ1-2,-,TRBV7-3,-,CASSPRGGGTYGYTF,TGTGCCAGCAGCCCCAGGGGAGGGGGAACATATGGCTACACCTTC
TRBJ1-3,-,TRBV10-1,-,CASSEMPVSGNTIYF,TGCGCCAGCAGTGAGATGCCGGTCTCTGGAAACACCATATATTTT
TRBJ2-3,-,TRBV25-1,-,CASSDPGVYTDTQYF,TGTGCCAGCAGTGATCCGGGGGTCTACACAGATACGCAGTATTTT
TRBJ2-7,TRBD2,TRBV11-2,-,CASSLASGYEQYF,TGTGCCAGCAGCTTAGCTAGCGGGTACGAGCAGTACTTC
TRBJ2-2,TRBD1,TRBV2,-,CASRARQGADGELFF,TGTGCCAGCAGAGCACGACAGGGGGCTGACGGGGAGCTGTTTTTT
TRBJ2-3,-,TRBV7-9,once,CASSLASDYLSADTQYF,TGTGCCAGCAGCTTAGCGTCGGACTACCTAAGCGCAGATACGCAGTATTTT
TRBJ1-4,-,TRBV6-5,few,CASSYSGRGSEKLFF,TGTGCCAGCAGTTACTCGGGCAGGGGAAGTGAAAAACTGTTTTTT
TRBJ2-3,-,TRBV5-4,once,CASSSLGDSTDTQYF,TGTGCCAGCAGCTCCCTAGGCGATAGCACAGATACGCAGTATTTT
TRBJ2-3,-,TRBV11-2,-,CASSLRLTTDTQYF,TGTGCCAGCAGCTTAAGACTTACCACAGATACGCAGTATTTT
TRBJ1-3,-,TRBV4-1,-,CASSQDRVTVSGNTIYF,TGCGCCAGCAGCCAAGATAGAGTTACGGTCTCTGGAAACACCATATATTTT
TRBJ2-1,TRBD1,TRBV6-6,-,CASCDRVYNEQFF,TGTGCCAGCTGCGACAGGGTTTACAATGAGCAGTTCTTC
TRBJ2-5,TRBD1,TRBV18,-,CASSLTGYETQYF,TGTGCCAGCTCACTGACAGGGTACGAGACCCAGTACTTC
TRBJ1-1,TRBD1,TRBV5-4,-,CASRPTGGTEAFF,TGTGCCAGCAGACCGACAGGGGGCACTGAAGCTTTCTTT
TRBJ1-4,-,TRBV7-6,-,CASSRAEKLFF,TGTGCCAGCAGCAGAGCCGAAAAACTGTTTTTT
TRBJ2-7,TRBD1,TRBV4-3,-,CASSQDGSGTGSYEQYF,TGCGCCAGCAGCCAAGATGGGTCCGGGACAGGGTCCTACGAGCAGTACTTC
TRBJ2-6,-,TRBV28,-,CASSEGGAGANVLTF,TGTGCCAGCAGTGAGGGAGGAGCTGGGGCCAACGTCCTGACTTTC
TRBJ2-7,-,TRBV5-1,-,CASSPDIYSYEQYF,TGCGCCAGCAGCCCCGATATCTACTCCTACGAGCAGTACTTC
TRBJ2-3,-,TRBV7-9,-,CASSLSPLGRADTQYF,TGTGCCAGCAGCTTATCCCCCCTGGGCAGGGCAGATACGCAGTATTTT
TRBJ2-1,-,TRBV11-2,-,CASSLESASLLKIEQFF,TGTGCCAGCAGCTTAGAATCCGCTAGTCTTCTGAAGATTGAGCAGTTCTTC
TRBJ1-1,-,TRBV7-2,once,CASSREVNTEAFF,TGTGCCAGCAGTCGGGAGGTGAACACTGAAGCTTTCTTT
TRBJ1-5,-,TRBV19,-,CASSMEQGWQPQHF,TGTGCCAGTAGTATGGAACAGGGTTGGCAGCCCCAGCATTTT
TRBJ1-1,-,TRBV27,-,CASSFLSDTEAFF,TGTGCCAGCAGTTTTTTGTCGGACACTGAAGCTTTCTTT
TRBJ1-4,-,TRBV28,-,CASSPPAGATPATNEKLFF,TGTGCCAGCAGTCCACCGGCGGGGGCAACCCCTGCAACTAATGAAAAACTGTTTTTT
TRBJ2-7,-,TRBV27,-,CASSIPGSYEQYF,TGTGCCAGCAGTATCCCAGGGTCCTACGAGCAGTACTTC
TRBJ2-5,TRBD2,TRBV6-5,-,CASSYGGGKTQYF,TGTGCCAGCAGTTACGGGGGGGGGAAGACCCAGTACTTC
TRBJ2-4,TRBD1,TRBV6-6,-,CASSPIGQGSKNIQYF,TGTGCCAGCAGTCCAATTGGACAGGGCTCCAAAAACATTCAGTACTTC
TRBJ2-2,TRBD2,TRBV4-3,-,CASSQELRGGMTGELFF,TGCGCCAGCAGCCAAGAGTTGCGGGGGGGGATGACCGGGGAGCTGTTTTTT
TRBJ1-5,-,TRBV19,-,CASSDRQYSNQPQHF,TGTGCCAGTAGTGACAGACAATATAGCAATCAGCCCCAGCATTTT
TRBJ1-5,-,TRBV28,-,CASSFSKHQPQHF,TGTGCCAGCAGTTTTAGTAAGCATCAGCCCCAGCATTTT
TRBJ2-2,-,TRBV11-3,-,CASSLDEGENTGELFF,TGTGCCAGCAGCTTAGATGAGGGGGAGAACACCGGGGAGCTGTTTTTT
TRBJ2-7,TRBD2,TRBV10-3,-,CAISDPASTSGGYEQYF,TGTGCCATCAGTGACCCCGCCTCTACTAGCGGGGGGTACGAGCAGTACTTC